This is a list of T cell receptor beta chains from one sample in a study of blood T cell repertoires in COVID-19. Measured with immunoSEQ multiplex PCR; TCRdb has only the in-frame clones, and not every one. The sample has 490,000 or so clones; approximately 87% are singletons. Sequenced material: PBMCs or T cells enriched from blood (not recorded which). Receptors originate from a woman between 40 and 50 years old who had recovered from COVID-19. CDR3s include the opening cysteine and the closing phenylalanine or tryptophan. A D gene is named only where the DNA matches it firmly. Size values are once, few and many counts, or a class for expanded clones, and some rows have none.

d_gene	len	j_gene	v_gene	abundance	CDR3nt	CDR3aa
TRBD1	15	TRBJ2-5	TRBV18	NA	TGTGCCAGCTCTCCAAGGACAGGGGGCTTGGAGACCCAGTACTTC	CASSPRTGGLETQYF
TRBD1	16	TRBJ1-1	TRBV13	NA	TGTGCCAGCAGCATAGGACAGGCGATGAGAGGCACTGAAGCTTTCTTT	CASSIGQAMRGTEAFF
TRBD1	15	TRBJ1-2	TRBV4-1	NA	TGCGCCAGCAGCCATCCCCCCGGGACAGTCTATGGCTACACCTTC	CASSHPPGTVYGYTF
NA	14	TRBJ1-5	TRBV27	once	TGTGCCAGCAGTTTAAGTGTCTCACGGTATCCCCAGCATTTT	CASSLSVSRYPQHF
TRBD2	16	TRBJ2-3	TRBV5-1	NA	TGCGCCAGCAGCTTGGAGAGTAGCGGGAGCACAGATACGCAGTATTTT	CASSLESSGSTDTQYF
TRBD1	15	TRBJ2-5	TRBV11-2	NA	TGTGCCAGCAGCTTAGAACCGTCAGGGGGCTCGACCCAGTACTTC	CASSLEPSGGSTQYF
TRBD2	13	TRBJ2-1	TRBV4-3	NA	TGCGCCAGCAGCCAGGGGCTAGCGGGCGAGCAGTTCTTC	CASSQGLAGEQFF
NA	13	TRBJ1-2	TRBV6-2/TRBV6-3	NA	TGTGCCAGCAGTCGGACAGAACCCTATGGCTACACCTTC	CASSRTEPYGYTF
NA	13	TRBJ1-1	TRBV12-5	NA	TGTGCTAGTGGTTTGGGCCAGGGGACTGAAGCTTTCTTT	CASGLGQGTEAFF
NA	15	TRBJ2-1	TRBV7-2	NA	TGTGCCAGCAGCTTTCAGGGTCTCCCCGGCAATGAGCAGTTCTTC	CASSFQGLPGNEQFF
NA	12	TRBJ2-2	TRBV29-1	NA	TGCAGCGGTACGTCCGGGACCGGGGAGCTGTTTTTT	CSGTSGTGELFF
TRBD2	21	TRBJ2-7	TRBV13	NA	TGTGCCAGCAGCCACGGACAGATTGGGACTAGCGGGGGCGATCACCCCTACGAGCAGTACTTC	CASSHGQIGTSGGDHPYEQYF
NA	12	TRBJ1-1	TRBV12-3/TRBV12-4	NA	TGTGCCAGCAGCCAAATGAACACTGAAGCTTTCTTT	CASSQMNTEAFF
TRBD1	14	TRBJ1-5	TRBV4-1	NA	TGCGCCAGCAGCCACGACAGGGGGAACCAGCCCCAGCATTTT	CASSHDRGNQPQHF
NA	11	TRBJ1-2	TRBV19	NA	TGTGCCACCGGGGGATGGGATGGCTACACCTTC	CATGGWDGYTF
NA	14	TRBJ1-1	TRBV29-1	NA	TGCAGCGTGCCCGGGTTCTCCTTGAACACTGAAGCTTTCTTT	CSVPGFSLNTEAFF
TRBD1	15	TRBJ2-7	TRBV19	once	TGTGCCAGTAGTATATTGGGACAGGGTGGCTACGAGCAGTACTTC	CASSILGQGGYEQYF
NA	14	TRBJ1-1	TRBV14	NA	TGTGCCAGCAGTAGCGTCGGGGGGAACACTGAAGCTTTCTTT	CASSSVGGNTEAFF
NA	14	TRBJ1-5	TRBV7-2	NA	TGTGCCAGCAGCTTACGGCCTGGGGAGCAGCCCCAGCATTTT	CASSLRPGEQPQHF
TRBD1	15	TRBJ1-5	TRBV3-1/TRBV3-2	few	TGTGCCAGCAGCCAATCAGGGGGCGGTGGTCAGCCCCAGCATTTT	CASSQSGGGGQPQHF
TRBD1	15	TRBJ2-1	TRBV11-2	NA	TGTGCCAGCAGCCCCGGGACAGGGTCCTACAATGAGCAGTTCTTC	CASSPGTGSYNEQFF
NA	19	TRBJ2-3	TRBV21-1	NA	TGTGCCAGCAGCAAAGGCGGGTCGGAAAGACTCCTTAGCACAGATACGCAGTATTTT	CASSKGGSERLLSTDTQYF
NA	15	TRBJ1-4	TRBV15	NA	TGTGCCACCAGCGTACAGGGTTGGGAGAATGAAAAACTGTTTTTT	CATSVQGWENEKLFF
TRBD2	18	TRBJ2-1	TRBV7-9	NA	TGTGCCAGCAGCTTATTTGGGACTAGCGACGCAATTTACAATGAGCAGTTCTTC	CASSLFGTSDAIYNEQFF
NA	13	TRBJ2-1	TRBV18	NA	TGTGCCAGCTCACCTGCGCCGAACAATGAGCAGTTCTTC	CASSPAPNNEQFF